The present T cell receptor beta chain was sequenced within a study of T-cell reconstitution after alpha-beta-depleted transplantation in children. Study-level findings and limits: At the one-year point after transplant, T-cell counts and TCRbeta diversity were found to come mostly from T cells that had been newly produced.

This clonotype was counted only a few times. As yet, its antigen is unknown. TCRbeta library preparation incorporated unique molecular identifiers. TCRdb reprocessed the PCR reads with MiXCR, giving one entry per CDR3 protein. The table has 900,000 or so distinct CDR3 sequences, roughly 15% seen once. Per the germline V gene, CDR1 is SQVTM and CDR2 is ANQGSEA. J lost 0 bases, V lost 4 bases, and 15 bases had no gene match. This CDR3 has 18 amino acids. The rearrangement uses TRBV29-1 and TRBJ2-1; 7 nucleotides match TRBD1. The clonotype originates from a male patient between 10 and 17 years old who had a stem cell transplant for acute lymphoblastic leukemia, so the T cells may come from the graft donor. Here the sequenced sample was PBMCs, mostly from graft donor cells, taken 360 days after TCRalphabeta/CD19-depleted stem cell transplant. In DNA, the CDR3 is TGCAGCGTTGTTTACGGGACAGCTATCCTGAGCTCCTACAATGAGCAGTTCTTC. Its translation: CSVVYGTAILSSYNEQFF.